These 15 T cell receptor beta chains originate from one sample sequenced in a study of CD8+ T cells in alopecia areata. Treatment in this sample: oral pan-JAK inhibitor, 5-10 mg twice daily. Sequencing used cDNA as its template, made by extracting RNA and reverse transcribing it. Using immunoSEQ multiplex PCR, the repertoire was profiled, and TCRdb retains in-frame clones only, with some absent. The sample holds over 90,000 clones; 85% to 90% are singletons and the top ten take approximately 10%. Source: CD8+ T cells sorted from blood, taken at approximately week 30, from a patient treated with tofacitinib. The source is a human donor with alopecia areata.

This clone was seen only once. The chain joins TRBV9 to TRBJ2-1; TRBD2 matches at 11 bases. CDR1 and CDR2 from the germline V gene are SGDLS and YYNGEE. The CDR3 is made up of 14 amino acids. V lost 4 bases, J lost 7 bases, and 4 bases stayed unmatched. This CDR3 reads CASSIRLAGNEQFF. The CDR3 DNA reads TGTGCCAGCAGCATTCGACTAGCGGGGAATGAGCAGTTCTTC. The variable domain in full, with the rest retrieved from reference TRBV9 and TRBJ2-1, is DSGVTQTPKHLITATGQRVTLRCSPRSGDLSVYWYQQSLDQGLQFLIQYYNGEERAKGNILERFSAQQFPDLHSELNLSSLELGDSALYFCASSIRLAGNEQFFGPGTRLTVL.

This clone has only one observation. The gene calls are TRBV5-3 and TRBJ1-1; a possible D gene is TRBD1 (6 bases). TRBV5-3 is known as an ORF, though its function is uncertain. The CDR3 consists of 16 residues. V gave up 3 bases and J gave up 4 bases, with 19 bases separating them. The CDR3 protein is CARSYLNRDKPTEAFF. Here the CDR3 DNA reads TGTGCCAGAAGCTACTTAAACCGGGACAAGCCCACTGAAGCTTTCTTT.

The rearrangement joins TRBV7-9 to TRBJ2-3, with 7 nucleotides matching TRBD2. The CDR3 sequence is 16 residues long. The junction had 17 bases not matched to a gene; V was cut back by 8 bases and J by 6 bases. Germline assignment: CDR1 SEHNR and CDR2 FQNEAQ (reference sequence). The DNA for the CDR3 is TGTGCCAGCGTACACCTCGGGGGGACCTCCTCCGATACGCAGTATTTT. It codes for CASVHLGGTSSDTQYF.

This rearrangement joins TRBV2 to TRBJ2-7; D remains ambiguous. The V and J ends lost 10 bases and 6 bases respectively, with 19 bases between them. Germline V gene data show CDR1 as SNHLY and CDR2 as FYNNEI. The CDR3 runs to 13 residues. CDR3 loop: CATISRLRGEQYF. CDR3 sequence (DNA): TGTGCCACCATAAGCCGCCTTCGAGGCGAGCAGTACTTC.

This chain joins TRBV5-1 and TRBJ1-1; no clear D gene. The CDR3 runs to 14 residues. In germline, CDR1 is SGHRS, CDR2 YFSETQ. Trimming removed 0 bases from V and 0 bases from J, with 6 bases in between. CDR3 DNA: TGCGCCAGCAGCTTGGCGTCACTGAACACTGAAGCTTTCTTT. Its translation is CASSLASLNTEAFF.

V is TRBV6-5 and J is TRBJ2-3; 11 positions match TRBD2. The germline gives CDR1 MNHEY, CDR2 SVGAGI. This CDR3 has 16 residues. V was clipped by 4 bases and J by 1 base; unmatched bases: 4. The CDR3 sequence is CASSSVAGGGTDTQYF. CDR3 DNA: TGTGCCAGCAGTTCCGTAGCGGGAGGGGGCACAGATACGCAGTATTTT.

The rearrangement uses TRBV5-1 and TRBJ2-7; D may be TRBD1 (6 bases). This CDR3 is built from 17 residues. CDR1 is SGHRS and CDR2 is YFSETQ in the germline V gene. Trimming removed 2 bases at V and 7 bases at J, with 25 bases between. The CDR3 protein is CASSLGQLDRLFQEQYF. The CDR3 DNA follows: TGCGCCAGCAGCTTAGGACAGCTGGACCGACTGTTCCAAGAGCAGTACTTC. Complete variable domain (other parts from reference TRBV5-1 and TRBJ2-7): KAGVTQTPRYLIKTRGQQVTLSCSPISGHRSVSWYQQTPGQGLQFLFEYFSETQRNKGNFPGRFSGRQFSNSRSEMNVSTLELGDSALYLCASSLGQLDRLFQEQYFGPGTRLTVT.

The rearrangement uses TRBV18 and TRBJ2-7; possibly TRBD1 or TRBD2 for D (6 bases each). The CDR3 is 15 amino acids. Germline V lookup: CDR1 KGHSH, CDR2 LQKENI. V lost 0 bases to trimming and J lost 4 bases, with 13 bases between them. The CDR3 DNA follows: TGTGCCAGCTCACCACCCCCGGGGGCGCGATACGAGCAGTACTTC. Encoded protein: CASSPPPGARYEQYF. Looking up the rest from reference TRBV18 and TRBJ2-7 gives the full variable domain: NAGVMQNPRHLVRRRGQEARLRCSPMKGHSHVYWYRQLPEEGLKFMVYLQKENIIDESGMPKERFSAEFPKEGPSILRIQQVVRGDSAAYFCASSPPPGARYEQYFGPGTRLTVT.

The rearrangement links TRBV4-2 to TRBJ2-3; TRBD2 agrees at 11 bases. Germline V gene sequence: CDR1 LGHNA, CDR2 YNFKEQ. CDR3 size: 16 residues. J gave up 0 bases and V 4 bases, and 3 bases lay outside the gene matches. CDR3 DNA sequence: TGTGCCAGCAGCCCGGGACTAGCGGAGAGCACAGATACGCAGTATTTT. Translating gives CASSPGLAESTDTQYF.

The chain has TRBV4-1 and TRBJ1-2; D uncertain. The CDR3 has 15 residues. V dropped 2 bases and J dropped 4 bases, with 14 bases sitting between them. Germline V gene sequence: CDR1 MGHRA, CDR2 YSYEKL. CDR3 sequence reads: CASSQLSVLGYGYTF. The CDR3 bases are TGCGCCAGCAGCCAATTATCGGTTTTAGGCTATGGCTACACCTTC.

Notes on this clone: At one end the junction does not follow the germline gene, possibly because of a read error. The chain uses TRBV7-9 and TRBJ2-1; 7 bases agree with TRBD2. This CDR3 region has 15 residues. CDR1 and CDR2 from the germline V gene are SEHNR and FQNEAQ (reference sequence). CDR3 sequence reads: CASSFSETSMHEQLF. The CDR3 region has the DNA TGTGCCAGCAGCTTTAGTGAGACTAGCATGCATGAGCAGCTCTTC.

This clone appeared a few times. The genes are TRBV6-1 and TRBJ2-5; a possible D gene is TRBD1 (6 bases). Trimming cost V 8 bases and J 0 bases, with 10 bases left between them. The CDR3 loop spans 13 amino acids. Germline CDR1 and CDR2: MNHNS and SASEGT. The CDR3 protein is CASVRDNQETQYF. The CDR3 nucleotides are TGTGCCAGCGTCCGGGACAACCAAGAGACCCAGTACTTC.

The CDR3 DNA is TGTGCCAGCAGTGATTACCCGGGGACCGACGAGCAGTACTTC. Its protein product is CASSDYPGTDEQYF. The V gene is TRBV2, the J gene TRBJ2-7, with D perhaps TRBD1 or TRBD2 (5 bases each). Trimming removed 3 bases at V and 5 bases at J, with 14 bases between. Per germline, CDR1 SNHLY and CDR2 FYNNEI. This CDR3 contains 14 residues.

This clone is a singleton in its sample. V gene TRBV9 combines with J gene TRBJ2-1, with 12 bases aligning to TRBD2. Per the germline V gene, CDR1 is SGDLS and CDR2 is YYNGEE. The V segment lost 1 base and the J segment 4 bases; nucleotides outside the gene matches: 3. There are 16 residues in the CDR3. CDR3 sequence: CASSVLTSGGYNEQFF. The CDR3 nucleotides are TGTGCCAGCAGCGTATTAACTAGCGGGGGGTACAATGAGCAGTTCTTC.

The V and J genes are TRBV10-3 and TRBJ2-1; D not certain. This CDR3 is 13 amino acids long. V was clipped by 0 bases and J by 4 bases, with 4 bases between them. CDR1 ENHRY and CDR2 SYGVKD come from the germline V gene. Here the CDR3 reads CAISESGYNEQFF. The CDR3 nucleotides read TGTGCCATCAGTGAGTCGGGTTACAATGAGCAGTTCTTC.